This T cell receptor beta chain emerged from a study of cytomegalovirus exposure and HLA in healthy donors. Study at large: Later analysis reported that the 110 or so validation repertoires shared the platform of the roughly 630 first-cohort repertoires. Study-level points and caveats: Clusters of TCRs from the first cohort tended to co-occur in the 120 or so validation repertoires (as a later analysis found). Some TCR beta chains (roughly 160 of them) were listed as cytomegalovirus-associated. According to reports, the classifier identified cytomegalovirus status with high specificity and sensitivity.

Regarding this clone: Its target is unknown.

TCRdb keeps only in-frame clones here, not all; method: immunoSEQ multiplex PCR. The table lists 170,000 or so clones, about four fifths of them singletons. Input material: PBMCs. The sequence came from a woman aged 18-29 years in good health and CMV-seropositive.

CDR3 residues: CASSPTPGQGTYNEQFF. CDR3 nucleotides: TGCGCCAGCAGCCCGACACCGGGACAGGGGACCTACAATGAGCAGTTCTTC. The chain has TRBV5-1 and TRBJ2-1, with TRBD1 identical over 10 bases. This CDR3 comprises 17 residues. The J segment lost 2 bases and the V segment lost 4 bases, leaving 9 bases of the junction unmatched. CDR1 is SGHRS and CDR2 is YFSETQ in the germline V gene. The full variable domain, with the rest looked up from reference TRBV5-1 and TRBJ2-1, is KAGVTQTPRYLIKTRGQQVTLSCSPISGHRSVSWYQQTPGQGLQFLFEYFSETQRNKGNFPGRFSGRQFSNSRSEMNVSTLELGDSALYLCASSPTPGQGTYNEQFFGPGTRLTVL.